These 10 T cell receptor beta chains came from one sample sequenced in a study of T cell repertoires in cytomegalovirus infection. No antigen is known for these receptors. TCRdb re-analysed the reads in MiXCR, keeping a single row per CDR3 protein. The sample shows around 100,000 distinct CDR3 sequences, roughly a tenth of them seen only once. Sequences were obtained from PBMCs, sequenced either directly or after in vitro stimulation (not recorded which). These receptors were collected from a human donor in good health (CMV status not recorded). Some clones in this sample may be carry-over from other donors' samples.

This clonotype was detected only a few times. This chain uses TRBV25-1 with TRBJ1-1; D remains ambiguous. The V gene's germline CDR1 is MGHDK and CDR2 SYGVNS. The CDR3 spans 9 residues. The CDR3, as DNA: TGTGCTGCGGGGACTGAAGCTTTCTTT. Its protein product is CAAGTEAFF.

This clonotype was seen at least ten times. The rearrangement joins TRBV7-2 to TRBJ1-2; D not certain. Germline values: CDR1 SGHTA, CDR2 FQGNSA. The CDR3 consists of 14 residues. The V end lost 2 bases, the J end lost 0 bases, and 7 bases lay between the germline ends. The CDR3: CASSLSSANYGYTF. Here the CDR3 DNA reads TGTGCCAGCAGCTTAAGCTCAGCTAACTATGGCTACACCTTC.

This clonotype was found once. This sequence joins TRBV6-5 and TRBJ1-6; a weak D match, TRBD1 (5 bases). Looked up from germline, CDR1 is MNHEY and CDR2 is SVGAGI. The CDR3 runs 15 residues. V lost 2 bases to trimming and J lost 5 bases, with 10 bases between them. The CDR3 bases are TGTGCCAGCAGTTACGGGGACGGTAATAATTCACCCCTCCACTTT. It translates to CASSYGDGNNSPLHF.

This clonotype was recorded at least ten times. The rearrangement links TRBV27 to TRBJ1-6; D possibly corresponds to TRBD1 (6 bases). CDR3 length: 15 residues. Germline V CDR1 and CDR2: MNHEY, SMNVEV (reference sequence). V was trimmed by 6 bases and J by 7 bases, leaving 16 bases between them. The CDR3: CASSLLSGGNSPLHF. The CDR3 bases are TGTGCCAGCAGCCTCTTATCGGGGGGCAATTCACCCCTCCACTTT.

The genes are TRBV5-5 and TRBJ1-5, with 10 positions matching TRBD1. V gave up 0 bases and J gave up 5 bases; unmatched junction bases: 5. The germline CDR1 and CDR2 sequences are SGHKS and YYEKEE (reference sequence). The CDR3 totals 16 residues. CDR3 in amino acids: CASSLVGQGFYQPQHF. As DNA, the CDR3 is TGTGCCAGCAGCTTGGTGGGACAGGGGTTTTATCAGCCCCAGCATTTT.

The rearrangement joins TRBV20-1 to TRBJ2-1; D call uncertain. The germline V and J ends were trimmed by 0 bases and 3 bases, with 12 bases remaining between them. Germline V gene sequence: CDR1 DFQATT, CDR2 SNEGSKA (reference sequence). The CDR3 has 15 residues. In DNA form, the CDR3 reads TGCAGTGCTAGAGAGGTGCGTTCCAGCTACAATGAGCAGTTCTTC. It translates to CSAREVRSSYNEQFF.

This clonotype was seen more than once but under ten times. Possible read error: a much larger clone is one base away. This rearrangement joins TRBV7-2 to TRBJ1-5; D call uncertain. Germline CDR1 is SGHTA and CDR2 is FQGNSA. V lost 1 base to trimming and J lost 3 bases, with 10 bases between them. The CDR3 spans 15 residues. DNA of the CDR3: TGTGCCAGCAGCTTAGATGGGGTCTTCAATCAGCCCCAGCATTTT. Translated, it gives CASSLDGVFNQPQHF. Variable domain in full (rest from reference TRBV7-2 and TRBJ1-5): GAGVSQSPSNKVTEKGKDVELRCDPISGHTALYWYRQSLGQGLEFLIYFQGNSAPDKSGLPSDRFSAERTGGSVSTLTIQRTQQEDSAVYLCASSLDGVFNQPQHFGDGTRLSIL.

At least ten counts were recorded for this clonotype. The V and J genes are TRBV7-2 and TRBJ1-5, with 8 bases identical to TRBD1. V lost 6 bases and J lost 6; bases outside the gene matches: 16. The CDR3 covers 17 residues. Germline V CDR1 and CDR2: SGHTA, FQGNSA. The CDR3 region is CASSYDPGQAPLQPQHF. In DNA, the CDR3 is TGTGCCAGCAGTTACGACCCGGGACAGGCACCTCTTCAGCCCCAGCATTTT.

This clonotype was counted at least ten times. The chain recombines TRBV5-6 with TRBJ2-7, with D possibly TRBD2 on 6 matching bases. V shed 0 bases and J shed 2 bases, with 12 bases lying between them. CDR1 is SGHDT and CDR2 is YYEEEE in the germline V gene. The CDR3 contains 15 residues. The CDR3 sequence: CASSLVGAGPYEQYF. CDR3 in DNA: TGTGCCAGCAGCTTGGTCGGCGCGGGACCCTACGAGCAGTACTTC.

This clonotype was counted at least ten times. The rearrangement links TRBV7-2 to TRBJ2-3, with unresolved D. Trimming left V 3 bases short and J 7 bases short, with 14 bases between. CDR3 size: 14 residues. Germline CDR1 SGHTA, CDR2 FQGNSA. CDR3 sequence (DNA): TGTGCCAGCAGCTTCCCACTGGCCCAGCATACGCAGTATTTT. It codes for CASSFPLAQHTQYF.